A single sample gave rise to the 19 T cell receptor beta chains below, sequenced in a study of blood T cell repertoires in COVID-19. The table came from immunoSEQ multiplex PCR; TCRdb's copy has only in-frame clones and leaves some out. The table records about 210,000 clones, approximately 78% of them present only once. The sequencing sample was made of PBMCs or T cells enriched from blood (not recorded which). These receptors came from a man aged 40-49 years who had recovered from COVID-19.

The V and J genes are TRBV6-5 and TRBJ1-1, with 8 bases that match TRBD1. With 7 bases clipped from V and 1 base from J, the junction kept 5 bases outside the gene matches. The germline CDR1 and CDR2 sequences are MNHEY and SVGAGI. There are 14 residues in the CDR3. CDR3 sequence reads: CASTLDRGNTEAFF. The DNA for the CDR3 is TGTGCCAGCACCCTAGACAGGGGGAACACTGAAGCTTTCTTT.

V gene TRBV7-9 combines with J gene TRBJ2-1; no definite D call. Germline CDR1 and CDR2: SEHNR and FQNEAQ (reference sequence). V lost 3 bases and J lost 10, with 7 bases in between. The CDR3 consists of 11 residues. The DNA for the CDR3 is TGTGCCAGCAGCTTTTTTATCGAGCAGTTCTTC. Its translation: CASSFFIEQFF. Full variable domain (outside the CDR3, taken from reference TRBV7-9 and TRBJ2-1): DTGVSQNPRHKITKRGQNVTFRCDPISEHNRLYWYRQTLGQGPEFLTYFQNEAQLEKSRLLSDRFSAERPKGSFSTLEIQRTEQGDSAMYLCASSFFIEQFFGPGTRLTVL.

The chain links TRBV15 to TRBJ2-6; 8 bases fit TRBD2. This CDR3 spans 19 amino acids. V gave up 0 bases and J gave up 8 bases; unmatched junction bases: 15. CDR1 is LNHNV and CDR2 is YYDKDF in the germline V gene (reference sequence). The CDR3 loop reads CATSRDWASGSRETNVLTF. The CDR3 bases are TGTGCCACCAGCAGAGATTGGGCTAGCGGGTCCCGAGAGACCAACGTCCTGACTTTC. Combining the CDR3 with reference TRBV15 and TRBJ2-6 gives the whole variable domain DAMVIQNPRYQVTQFGKPVTLSCSQTLNHNVMYWYQQKSSQAPKLLFHYYDKDFNNEADTPDNFQSRRPNTSFCFLDIRSPGLGDTAMYLCATSRDWASGSRETNVLTFGAGSRLTVL.

This clone was counted once. CDR3 bases: TGTGCCAGCAGTTTAACAGGGGGAATAGGGACTGAAGCTTTCTTT. Encoded protein: CASSLTGGIGTEAFF. The chain uses TRBV27 and TRBJ1-1; 8 positions match TRBD1. The CDR3 loop spans 15 amino acids. Germline V gene sequence: CDR1 MNHEY, CDR2 SMNVEV (reference sequence). Trimming removed 2 bases from V and 5 bases from J; junction bases left unmatched: 7.

This clone has just one count. This chain connects TRBV7-9 to TRBJ2-7; TRBD1 matches 7 bases. CDR3 size: 16 residues. V was clipped by 0 bases and J by 4 bases; unmatched bases: 9. Germline CDR1 is SEHNR and CDR2 is FQNEAQ (reference sequence). The CDR3 sequence is CASSLAGQVGRYEQYF. For the CDR3, the DNA is TGTGCCAGCAGCTTAGCCGGACAGGTGGGTCGATACGAGCAGTACTTC.

The chain joins TRBV11-2 to TRBJ2-3; 10 bases map to TRBD2. V lost 0 bases to trimming and J lost 2 bases; unmatched junction nucleotides: 2. This CDR3 comprises 16 residues. The V gene's germline CDR1 is SGHAT and CDR2 FQNNGV. CDR3 region: CASSLEAGGFTDTQYF. The CDR3 region has the DNA TGTGCCAGCAGCTTAGAAGCGGGGGGGTTCACAGATACGCAGTATTTT.

This chain connects TRBV19 to TRBJ1-5, with 8 bases matching TRBD1. Germline V gene sequence: CDR1 LNHDA, CDR2 SQIVND (reference sequence). This CDR3 is built from 22 residues. Trimming cost V 0 bases and J 1 base; bases outside gene matches: 20. Here the CDR3 reads CASSIDRRRDRGLYLSNQPQHF. DNA for the CDR3: TGTGCCAGTAGTATAGATCGACGTCGAGACAGGGGCCTTTACCTAAGCAATCAGCCCCAGCATTTT.

The chain recombines TRBV29-1 with TRBJ1-1; TRBD1 might be the D (6 bases). Germline V gene sequence: CDR1 SQVTM, CDR2 ANQGSEA. Trimming removed 6 bases at V and 1 base at J, with 12 bases between. The CDR3 covers 13 residues. The CDR3 loop reads CSVSRTANTEAFF. DNA for the CDR3: TGCAGCGTCTCTCGGACAGCGAACACTGAAGCTTTCTTT.

This clone was found once. The chain carries TRBV7-6 and TRBJ2-2, with TRBD2 matching 12 bases. After removal of 6 bases from V and 2 bases from J, the junction contained 4 bases not matched to a gene. The germline V gene encodes CDR1 SGHVS and CDR2 FNYEAQ. There are 16 residues in the CDR3. The CDR3 protein is CASSASGGDNTGELFF. CDR3 nucleotides: TGTGCCAGCAGTGCTAGCGGGGGGGACAACACCGGGGAGCTGTTTTTT.

This sequence joins TRBV7-8 and TRBJ2-1; 13 bases are shared with TRBD2. The CDR3 totals 17 residues. The germline V gene has CDR1 SGHVS and CDR2 FQNEAQ. V lost 4 bases to trimming and J lost 8 bases; unmatched junction nucleotides: 11. CDR3 DNA sequence: TGTGCCAGCAGCTCACCGGGACTAGCGGGAATGAGCGATGAGCAGTTCTTC. This codes for CASSSPGLAGMSDEQFF.

The chain joins TRBV6-1 to TRBJ1-4, with a possible D match to TRBD1 (6 bases). The CDR3 runs to 15 residues. The V gene's germline CDR1 is MNHNS and CDR2 SASEGT. Trimming left V 1 base short and J 4 bases short, with 10 bases between. The CDR3, as DNA: TGTGCCAGCAGTGAAGGGGACAAGATTAATGAAAAACTGTTTTTT. Protein product: CASSEGDKINEKLFF.

This rearrangement joins TRBV5-5 to TRBJ1-1; TRBD1 matches at 10 bases. The V segment lost 0 bases and the J segment 11 bases; nucleotides outside the gene matches: 7. CDR1 is SGHKS and CDR2 is YYEKEE in the germline V gene (reference sequence). The CDR3 length is 14 residues. The CDR3 reads CASSLGQGAPGAFF. The CDR3 nucleotides read TGTGCCAGCAGCTTGGGACAGGGGGCGCCGGGGGCTTTCTTT. The full variable domain, its missing parts supplied by reference TRBV5-5 and TRBJ1-1, is DAGVTQSPTHLIKTRGQQVTLRCSPISGHKSVSWYQQVLGQGPQFIFQYYEKEERGRGNFPDRFSARQFPNYSSELNVNALLLGDSALYLCASSLGQGAPGAFFGQGTRLTVV.

V and J are TRBV20-1 and TRBJ1-4; D is ambiguous. This CDR3 region has 15 residues. With 3 bases removed from V and 4 bases from J, the gap between germline ends came to 15 bases. In germline, CDR1 is DFQATT, CDR2 SNEGSKA (reference sequence). For the CDR3, the DNA is TGCAGTGCTAGTTCCCGGAGCGCGGGTAATGAAAAACTGTTTTTT. This sequence encodes CSASSRSAGNEKLFF.

J is TRBJ1-5 and V is TRBV12-5; D is undetermined. This CDR3 contains 13 residues. With 8 bases removed from V and 3 bases from J, the gap between germline ends came to 11 bases. From germline, CDR1 is LGHNT and CDR2 FRNRAP. Here the CDR3 reads CASTLGDNQPQHF. The CDR3 DNA follows: TGTGCTAGTACCCTGGGAGACAATCAGCCCCAGCATTTT.

The chain combines TRBV13 with TRBJ2-2, with 9 bases identical to TRBD1. Trimming at V came to 3 bases and at J to 3 bases, leaving 14 bases not matched to a gene. Germline V lookup: CDR1 PRHDT, CDR2 FYEKMQ (reference sequence). This CDR3 spans 19 amino acids. As DNA, the CDR3 is TGTGCCAGCAGCTTTATACCGGGACAGGGTTTAGGACACACCGGGGAGCTGTTTTTT. Translating gives CASSFIPGQGLGHTGELFF.

The chain links TRBV5-1 to TRBJ1-1, with 7 bases aligning to TRBD1. With V trimmed by 3 bases and J by 4 bases, 6 bases remained unmatched. CDR3 length: 14 residues. In germline, CDR1 is SGHRS, CDR2 YFSETQ. The CDR3 sequence is CASSSQGGITEAFF. DNA for the CDR3: TGCGCCAGCAGCTCCCAAGGGGGCATCACTGAAGCTTTCTTT.

The rearrangement uses TRBV5-8 and TRBJ1-2; 7 bases line up with TRBD1. J gave up 6 bases and V 5 bases, and 19 bases lay outside the gene matches. CDR1 SGHTS and CDR2 YDEGEE come from the germline V gene. The CDR3 totals 17 residues. Here the CDR3 reads CASSHFTGAQLRHGYTF. CDR3 coding DNA: TGTGCCAGCAGTCATTTTACAGGGGCCCAGCTCCGGCATGGCTACACCTTC.

The J gene is TRBJ1-1, the V gene TRBV5-5; D may be TRBD1 (5 bases). The CDR3 has 13 residues. V was cut by 4 bases and J by 8 bases, with 15 bases left in between. Germline CDR1 reads SGHKS; CDR2 reads YYEKEE (reference sequence). The CDR3 coding sequence is TGTGCCAGCAGCCGCCAACACAGGAAAGAAGCTTTCTTT. This translates into CASSRQHRKEAFF. The full variable domain, its missing parts supplied by reference TRBV5-5 and TRBJ1-1, is DAGVTQSPTHLIKTRGQQVTLRCSPISGHKSVSWYQQVLGQGPQFIFQYYEKEERGRGNFPDRFSARQFPNYSSELNVNALLLGDSALYLCASSRQHRKEAFFGQGTRLTVV.

This clone has only one observation. The chain joins TRBV2 to TRBJ1-2; D possibly corresponds to TRBD1 (5 bases). CDR3 length equals 16 residues. Trimming stripped 7 bases from V and 1 base from J, with 19 bases between. Germline CDR1 and CDR2: SNHLY and FYNNEI. The CDR3 DNA follows: TGTGCCAGCACCCAAGTGGGAGGGGCCAGTAACTATGGCTACACCTTC. The encoded protein is CASTQVGGASNYGYTF.